The sequence of this TCR beta chain was determined in a study of blood T cell repertoires in COVID-19. Seattle enrolled patients during active infection and tracked them longitudinally. This table comes from immunoSEQ multiplex PCR, and its TCRdb copy is limited to in-frame clones, with some not included. The table has 250,000 or so clones, around 88% seen once. Trimming removed 6 bases from V and 6 bases from J; junction bases left unmatched: 4. There are 13 residues in the CDR3. Germline loops: CDR1 MNHEY, CDR2 SVGEGT. This chain uses TRBV6-2 or TRBV6-3 with TRBJ1-2, with TRBD1 matching 10 bases. Sample: peripheral blood. The TCR originated in a woman between 25 and 40 years old with COVID-19, enrolled during active disease. The CDR3 reads CASSFGTGDGYTF. CDR3 DNA sequence: TGTGCCAGCAGCTTCGGGACAGGGGATGGCTACACCTTC.